Sequencing of this T cell receptor beta chain was carried out in a study of vaccination and CD4 T cells after COVID-19. Study observations and caveats: Investigators enrolled relatively few convalescent patients and included no early post-infection timepoints.

Oncomine TCR Beta short-read sequencing was applied to DNA from cultured CD4+ T cells. Once CD4+ T cells had been cultured, genomic DNA was extracted from them. TCRdb redid the calling of the PCR reads with MiXCR, one entry per CDR3 protein. This sample has 8,500 to 13,000 distinct CDR3 sequences; 43% occur once, and the top ten carry 21%. Treatment denoted: roughly 11-day PBMC culture with coronavirus spike peptide pools or control peptides (ViraFEST assay). Between the trimmed V and J ends, which lost 5 bases and 1 base, there was a span of 13 bases. The CDR3 covers 15 residues. The germline V gene encodes CDR1 SGHTA and CDR2 FQGNSA. A remark on this clonotype: Its antigen is undetermined.

Sequencing was done on a sample of CD4+ T cells from blood, cultured in vitro. The clonotype was recovered from a human donor who had recovered from COVID-19. V gene TRBV7-2 combines with J gene TRBJ2-3; D gene unclear. The CDR3: CASSPARVRTDTQYF. DNA of the CDR3: TGTGCCAGCAGCCCGGCAAGGGTTCGCACAGATACGCAGTATTTT.